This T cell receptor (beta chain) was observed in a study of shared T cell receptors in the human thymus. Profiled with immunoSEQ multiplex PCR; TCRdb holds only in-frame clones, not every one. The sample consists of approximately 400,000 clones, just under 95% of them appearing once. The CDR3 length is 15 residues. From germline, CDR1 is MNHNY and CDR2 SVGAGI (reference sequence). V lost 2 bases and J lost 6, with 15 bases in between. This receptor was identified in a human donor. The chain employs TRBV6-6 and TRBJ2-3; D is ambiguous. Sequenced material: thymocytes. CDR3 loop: CASSYPPQLRDTQYF. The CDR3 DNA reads TGTGCCAGCAGTTACCCCCCCCAACTTCGTGATACGCAGTATTTT.